This T cell receptor (beta chain) was captured by sequencing in a study of T cell repertoires in cytomegalovirus infection. At least ten counts were recorded for this clonotype. TCRdb itself ran the reads through MiXCR, one entry per CDR3 protein. The table shows roughly 720,000 distinct CDR3 sequences, with less than 40% occurring only once. V lost 0 bases to trimming and J lost 9 bases, with 3 bases between them. The germline V gene encodes CDR1 SGHTA and CDR2 FQGNSA. This CDR3 is 11 amino acids long. Sequencing used PBMCs. The receptor's source is a human donor in good health (CMV status not recorded). Some clones in this sample may be carry-over from other donors' samples. The V and J genes are TRBV7-2 and TRBJ2-1; D remains ambiguous. The DNA of the CDR3 is TGTGCCAGCAGCTTAGCAAGTGAGCAGTTCTTC. This translates into CASSLASEQFF.